The present TCR beta chain was sequenced within a study of tumor-infiltrating lymphocytes in primary liver carcinoma (dated by TCRdb to 2015 to 2018). Some background on the complete study: Between late 2015 and early 2016, a handful of patients in China with histopathologically diagnosed primary liver carcinoma had surgical resection. Of the five patients (three men and two women, aged 30 to 69 years), four had hepatocellular carcinoma and one had combined HCC and intrahepatic cholangiocarcinoma. The five patients had tumors staged T1-T3 N0M0, with maximum diameters ranging from roughly 4.2 to 11 cm. Each sample produced about 3.65 to 7.13 million productive TCRbeta reads, and read depth showed no significant difference between tissue types. TCRbeta repertoire sequencing, expression microarrays and whole-exome sequencing were combined in the study across five regions of each liver tumor, with adjacent normal tissue and blood also included. A total of roughly 35 specimens from 5 patients, comprising around 25 tumor regions, 5 adjacent noncancerous liver tissues and 5 peripheral blood samples, were covered by TCRbeta repertoire sequencing. Reproducibility between technical replicate repertoires was high, with correlation coefficients above 0.95 and mean shared-clone rates approximately 0.9. Results the study describes overall, beyond this receptor: Only the TCR beta chain was sequenced, so true repertoire diversity is likely underestimated because unpaired alpha chains were not captured. Pairs of tumor regions showed greater repertoire overlap (mean roughly 36%) than tumor-adjacent pairs (roughly 17%) or tumor-blood pairs (around 15%), which is consistent with antigen-driven expansion. With just 4 to 6 patients in the study, the authors point out that the findings should be validated in a larger study. The top 250 clones accounted for a significantly greater share of the repertoire in tumors than in blood (p = 0.039). Comparison of CD4+ and CD8+ T cell repertoires was precluded by the use of bulk unsorted samples.

TRIzol reagent was used to extract blood RNA from unsorted whole blood, while the DNeasy Blood & Tissue kit provided the germline DNA. Patients had chronic HBV infection and were treatment-naive at sampling. Before surgery, 4 to 5 milliliters of peripheral blood were collected into K2EDTA tubes. The sample holds many counts of this clonotype. Its antigen remains unidentified. Within one base of it there is no much larger clone, and no base qualities were kept. Taken from cysteine to phenylalanine, the CDR3 has 14 residues. The sequence is cut down to CDR3 DNA, 42 bases in frame from base 1. Trimming removed 7 bases from V and 5 bases from J, leaving 19 bases between the germline ends. According to the germline V gene, CDR1 reads SQVTM and CDR2 reads ANQGSEA. TCRbeta-specific cDNA was reverse-transcribed from around 0.45 ug total RNA using a constant-region primer and ProtoScript II reverse transcriptase. TCRbeta libraries were built with three nested multiplex PCR rounds, a slightly modified ARM-PCR procedure. Each of the first two PCR rounds ran for about 10 cycles and used multiplex TRBV1-TRBV30 forward primers together with a Cbeta reverse primer. Sample barcodes and Illumina adapters were added in a final 25-cycle PCR using Deep VentR polymerase. Amplicons of 200-500 bp were gel-purified with a QIAquick gel extraction kit before sequencing. TCRbeta amplicons were sequenced on an Illumina HiSeq 2500 with 250-bp paired-end reads. The published analysis was carried out like this. Reads were quality-trimmed with Trimmomatic v0.33, and paired reads were merged with FLASH v1.2.11 to recover full CDR3 sequences. V, D and J germline segments were assigned to the rearranged TCRbeta sequences using MiGEC v1.2.1b. VDJtools v1.0.0 computed clonotype statistics and Shannon-Wiener diversity indices. To reduce sampling bias, subsequent analyses other than the diversity analysis used only the 250 most abundant clonotypes in each sample. In TCRdb, the public reads were trimmed at Q25 with fastp and aligned with MiXCR, with productive beta chains retained. Identical CDR3 protein sequences are pooled into one entry, listed with their most common genes and DNA. The V and J calls were determined by TCRdb, not by the authors. The sample table records 200,000 or so distinct CDR3 sequences; 65% of these occur just once. Around 7.1% of the sample lies in the top ten.

The chain uses TRBV29-1 and TRBJ2-3, with the D gene call left open. Sample: peripheral blood. This clonotype originated in an older woman with primary liver carcinoma and hepatitis B virus infection. The CDR3 region: CSAGGNRYGDTQYF. At the DNA level, the sequence is TGCAGCGCCGGCGGTAACCGTTATGGAGATACGCAGTATTTT.